This T cell receptor beta chain comes out of a study of radiotherapy plus CTLA-4 blockade in lung cancer. The CDR3 contains 18 residues. V was trimmed by 3 bases and J by 9 bases, leaving 27 bases between them. Germline V CDR1 and CDR2: MGHRA, YSYEKL. This table comes from immunoSEQ multiplex PCR, and its TCRdb copy is limited to in-frame clones, with some not included. The data show over 60,000 clones, 87% seen once. V is TRBV4-1 and J is TRBJ1-3; D is possibly TRBD1 (5 bases). This specimen was peripheral blood, taken from a patient treated with radiotherapy plus ipilimumab. This TCR was recovered from a human donor with non-small cell lung cancer that progressed on radiotherapy plus ipilimumab. Here the CDR3 reads CASSQPLRRGPRDSTIYF. The CDR3 DNA sequence: TGCGCCAGCAGCCAGCCCCTCCGACGAGGCCCCAGGGATAGCACCATATATTTT.